The source of this T cell receptor beta chain is a study of cytomegalovirus exposure and HLA in healthy donors. CDR3 length: 16 amino acids. Trimming took off 5 bases at V and 2 bases at J, with 16 bases between the two ends. Germline-derived CDR1 and CDR2 are MDHEN and SYDVKM. Details on this clone: What it binds is unknown.

General observations from the study: Analysis was carried out at a later point, and it linked a missense DCLRE1C variant to TCR beta V- and J-gene trimming. CMV serostatus stood as the only immune exposure information on hand. It was reported that the classifier diagnosed cytomegalovirus status with high specificity and sensitivity in both the original and validation cohorts. In a later analysis, an Asian-associated ancestry cluster reportedly showed fewer N-insertions than the approximately 700-donor mean.

A multiplex PCR was run with 60 Vbeta primers and 13 Jbeta primers. Sequencing was performed with immunoSEQ multiplex PCR; in TCRdb, only in-frame clones are kept and a portion is missing. The sample has 90,000 to 120,000 clones, more than 65% seen once. This sequence joins TRBV28 and TRBJ2-4, with D tentatively TRBD2 (6 bases). The receptor was isolated from a woman younger than 30 in good health and CMV-seronegative. The specimen was PBMCs. In DNA, the CDR3 is TGTGCCAGCAGTCCTTGGACGAGCGGGTCCAAAAACATTCAGTACTTC. Translating it yields CASSPWTSGSKNIQYF.